This T cell receptor beta chain is drawn from a study of blood T cell repertoires in COVID-19. Study background: Collection of acute and convalescent COVID-19 samples took place in the United States, Italy and Spain.

The CDR3 is 18 amino acids. V lost 0 bases and J lost 1; bases outside the gene matches: 11. CDR1 is LGHNA, CDR2 YSLEER, per germline. Profiling relied on immunoSEQ multiplex PCR, and the TCRdb table lists in-frame clones only, not all of them. The sample holds fewer than 250,000 clones, about 87% seen once. This clonotype was obtained from a man aged 25-40 years with COVID-19, enrolled during active disease. The sequencing sample was made of peripheral blood. The chain combines TRBV4-3 with TRBJ1-1, with 7 positions matching TRBD1. The CDR3 here is CASSQDTPYRTGNTEAFF. The DNA for the CDR3 is TGCGCCAGCAGCCAAGATACCCCATACAGGACAGGGAACACTGAAGCTTTCTTT.